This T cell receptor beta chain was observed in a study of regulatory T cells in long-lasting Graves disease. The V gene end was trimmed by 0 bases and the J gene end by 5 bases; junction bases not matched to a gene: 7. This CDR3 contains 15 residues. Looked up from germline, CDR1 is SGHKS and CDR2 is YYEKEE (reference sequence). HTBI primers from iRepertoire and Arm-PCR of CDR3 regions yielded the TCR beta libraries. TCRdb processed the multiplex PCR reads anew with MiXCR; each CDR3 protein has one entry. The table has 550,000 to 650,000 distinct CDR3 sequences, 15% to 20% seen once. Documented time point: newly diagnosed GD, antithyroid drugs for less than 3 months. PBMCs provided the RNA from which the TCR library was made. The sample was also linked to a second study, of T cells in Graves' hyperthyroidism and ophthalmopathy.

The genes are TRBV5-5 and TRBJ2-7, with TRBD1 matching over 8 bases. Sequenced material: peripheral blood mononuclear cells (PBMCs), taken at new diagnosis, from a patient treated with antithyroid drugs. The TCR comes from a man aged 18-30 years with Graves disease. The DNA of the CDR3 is TGTGCCAGCAGCTTGGTAGGGGGCAGGGGGCACGAGCAGTACTTC. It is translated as CASSLVGGRGHEQYF.